A single sample gave rise to the 2 T cell receptor beta chains below, sequenced in a study of T cell changes during pregnancy in multiple sclerosis. Repertoires were generated with immunoSEQ multiplex PCR, while TCRdb's copy carries only in-frame clones and drops some. The repertoire holds tens of thousands of clones, with nearly 90% as singletons. Material: CD4+ T cells from peripheral blood mononuclear cells, obtained after pregnancy. These receptors all stem from a female donor with multiple sclerosis, enrolled in a pregnancy study.

This clone was observed a handful of times. The chain joins TRBV18 to TRBJ2-1; a possible D gene is TRBD1 (6 bases). The V end was cut by 6 bases, the J end by 4 bases, with 19 bases between. From germline, CDR1 is KGHSH and CDR2 LQKENI. The CDR3 consists of 16 residues. The CDR3 region has the DNA TGTGCCAGCTCCCCCAAGGGACAACAGAGGTACAATGAGCAGTTCTTC. Its protein product is CASSPKGQQRYNEQFF.

The chain recombines TRBV12-5 with TRBJ1-3; a weak D match, TRBD1 (5 bases). CDR1 is LGHNT, CDR2 FRNRAP, per germline. This CDR3 comprises 13 residues. V shed 7 bases and J shed 6 bases, with 13 bases lying between them. The CDR3 loop is CASAPRGPNTIYF. CDR3 in DNA: TGTGCTAGTGCTCCTAGGGGTCCAAACACCATATATTTT.